This passage covers 18 T cell receptor beta chains from one sample sequenced in a study of T cell clonality in common variable immunodeficiency. Some clones are missing from TCRdb's copy, which holds only in-frame ones; the method was immunoSEQ multiplex PCR. This sample has over 40,000 clones, each found more than once. The sample comprised peripheral blood mononuclear cells. The receptors originated from a person between 18 and 75 years old in good health.

This clone was picked up many times. The CDR3 extends 3 residues past the end of the read, so its final part is completed from the germline J gene. The gene calls are TRBV6-1 and TRBJ2-2; 7 nucleotides line up with TRBD1. The CDR3 length is 15 residues. V lost 3 bases to trimming and J lost 7 bases; unmatched junction nucleotides: 8. Germline V gene sequence: CDR1 MNHNS, CDR2 SASEGT. The part of the CDR3 DNA that was read is TGTGCCAGCAGTGACAGACAGGGTAGGGGCGGGGAG. Translating it yields CASSDRQGRGGE. The whole CDR3 reads CASSDRQGRGGELFF.

This clone was detected many times. The DNA ends 3 residues before the CDR3 does, and the rest of the CDR3 is filled in from the germline J gene. The V and J genes are TRBV11-3 and TRBJ2-1; possibly TRBD1 for D (5 bases). The CDR3 totals 14 residues. Germline V CDR1 and CDR2: SGHNT, YENEEA. Deletions cut 0 bases from V and 7 bases from J, with 10 bases between. CDR3 in amino acids: CASSLDIQVNEQFF. The CDR3 DNA, read in part, is TGTGCCAGCAGCTTAGATATACAGGTAAATGAG.

This clone was picked up many times. The read falls 3 residues short of the CDR3 end, and the missing part is taken from the germline J gene. The rearrangement links TRBV14 to TRBJ1-6; D is possibly TRBD1 (6 bases). This CDR3 has 16 residues. Germline V gene data show CDR1 as SGHDN and CDR2 as FVKESK. Deletions cut 4 bases from V and 1 base from J, with 11 bases between. Partial CDR3 DNA: TGTGCCAGCAGCCGCCGGACAGCGTCCTATAATTCACCC. Amino acid sequence: CASSRRTASYNSP. The CDR3, in full, reads CASSRRTASYNSPLHF.

There are many counts of this clone. The CDR3 end is not reached by the read, which stops 3 residues before it; the germline J gene fills it in. The V and J genes are TRBV2 and TRBJ1-1; 7 bases agree with TRBD1. There are 13 residues in the CDR3. Trimming took 7 bases from V and 4 from J; bases not matched to a gene: 6. Looked up from germline, CDR1 is SNHLY and CDR2 is FYNNEI. The CDR3 protein is CASIRQGGTEAFF. Partial CDR3 DNA: TGTGCCAGCATCAGACAGGGCGGCACTGAA.

The sample holds many counts of this clone. The read halts 3 residues ahead of the CDR3 end, with the missing end drawn from the germline J gene. The chain carries TRBV10-3 and TRBJ1-1; 8 bases agree with TRBD1. Germline V gives CDR1 ENHRY, CDR2 SYGVKD. This CDR3 is built from 15 residues. The V segment lost 3 bases and the J segment 7 bases; nucleotides outside the gene matches: 10. The CDR3 here is CAISDRGPVRIEAFF. CDR3 bases read: TGTGCCATCAGTGACAGGGGGCCCGTTCGCATTGAA.

Ten or more counts support this clone. The CDR3 goes on 3 residues after the read ends, and that part is filled in from the germline J gene. This chain joins TRBV19 and TRBJ2-2; D not resolved. V was pared by 7 bases and J by 5 bases, with 14 bases between. In germline, CDR1 is LNHDA, CDR2 SQIVND (reference sequence). The CDR3 runs to 14 residues. CDR3 protein: CASTRVAETGELFF. CDR3 DNA (partial): TGTGCCAGTACCAGAGTTGCCGAAACCGGGGAG.

This clone showed up many times. The CDR3 bases that were read are TGCGCCAGCAGCACCAGTCTAGATACC. This gives the protein CASSTSLDT. The whole CDR3 protein is CASSTSLDTYTF. The chain recombines TRBV5-1 with TRBJ1-2; D gene unclear. The CDR3 goes on 3 residues after the read ends, and that part is filled in from the germline J gene. This CDR3 has 12 amino acids. The germline V gene encodes CDR1 SGHRS and CDR2 YFSETQ.

This clone showed up many times. The read ends 3 residues shy of where the CDR3 ends; the end is completed using the germline J gene. This chain uses TRBV18 with TRBJ2-1, with 7 positions matching TRBD1. Germline V lookup: CDR1 KGHSH, CDR2 LQKENI. This CDR3 has 14 amino acids. V trimming: 3 bases; J trimming: 5 bases; junction bases outside the gene matches: 4. CDR3 sequence: CASSPKTGNNEQFF. CDR3 DNA (partial): TGTGCCAGCTCACCGAAGACAGGGAACAATGAG.

This clone was seen ten or more times. The missing CDR3 end, 3 residues past where the read stops, is filled in from the germline J gene. This chain links TRBV6-2 or TRBV6-3 with TRBJ2-7; the match to TRBD2 covers 13 bases. This CDR3 comprises 16 residues. The ends lost 5 bases at V and 0 bases at J; junction bases unmatched: 4. Germline V lookup: CDR1 MNHEY, CDR2 SVGEGT. CDR3 DNA, as far as it was read: TGTGCCAGCAGTATAGGACTAGCGGGGGACTCCTACGAG. This translates into CASSIGLAGDSYE. The entire CDR3 is CASSIGLAGDSYEQYF.

Comments on this clone: The read stops 3 residues short of the end of the CDR3; the missing end is completed from the germline J gene. The chain employs TRBV7-2 and TRBJ2-1; D may be TRBD1 (6 bases). CDR3 length: 14 amino acids. CDR1 is SGHTA and CDR2 is FQGNSA in the germline V gene. Trimming removed 2 bases at V and 7 bases at J, with 12 bases between. CDR3 loop: CASSLSGQGNEQFF. The CDR3 DNA, read in part, is TGTGCCAGCAGCTTATCCGGGCAGGGGAATGAG.

This clone was seen ten or more times. The read terminates 3 residues ahead of where the CDR3 ends, so the germline J gene completes it. The chain joins TRBV20-1 to TRBJ1-4; D may be TRBD1 (5 bases). The V and J ends lost 1 base and 5 bases respectively, with 11 bases between them. Germline CDR1 reads DFQATT; CDR2 reads SNEGSKA (reference sequence). This CDR3 contains 14 residues. CDR3 loop: CSARAGKGNEKLFF. The sequenced part of the CDR3 DNA is TGCAGTGCTAGAGCAGGGAAGGGGAATGAAAAA.

There are a few counts of this clone. The CDR3 end is not reached by the read, which stops 3 residues before it; the germline J gene fills it in. The chain employs TRBV4-2 and TRBJ2-7; 8 bases map to TRBD2. This CDR3 spans 15 amino acids. Unmatched junction bases numbered 3, after V lost 2 bases and J lost 0 bases. Per the germline V gene, CDR1 is LGHNA and CDR2 is YNFKEQ. The CDR3 DNA, read in part, is TGTGCCAGCAGCCAATCGGGGGGGGTCTCCTACGAG. This translates into CASSQSGGVSYE. The whole CDR3 region reads CASSQSGGVSYEQYF.

This clone has only a few counts. The read ends 3 residues early relative to the CDR3; the germline J gene fills the gap. The chain joins TRBV7-6 to TRBJ2-5; tentatively, D is TRBD1 (5 bases). From germline, CDR1 is SGHVS and CDR2 FNYEAQ. The CDR3 contains 15 residues. The CDR3 bases that were read are TGTGCCAGCAGCCTATCGGGTTGGGGCACAGATACC. Amino acid sequence: CASSLSGWGTDT. The full CDR3 sequence reads CASSLSGWGTDTQYF.

Points on this clone: The read terminates 3 residues before the CDR3 end, so the remaining end is supplied by the germline J gene. This sequence joins TRBV18 and TRBJ1-1, with TRBD1 matching 8 bases. V trimming: 1 base; J trimming: 5 bases; junction bases outside the gene matches: 3. CDR1 is KGHSH, CDR2 LQKENI, per germline. There are 14 residues in the CDR3. The part of the CDR3 DNA that was read is TGTGCCAGCTCACCACGGCAGGGGGCGACTGAA. It yields the protein CASSPRQGATE. In full, the CDR3 is CASSPRQGATEAFF.

This clone has just a few counts. The observed sequence ends 3 residues before the CDR3 terminus, with the missing tail filled in from the germline J gene. Distinct nucleotide sequences in the sample also encode this CDR3. The chain recombines TRBV19 with TRBJ1-1; no clear D gene. Germline V gene data show CDR1 as LNHDA and CDR2 as SQIVND (reference sequence). The CDR3 sequence is 15 residues long. The CDR3 DNA, read in part, is TGTGCCAGTAGTATAGGCCCAGGCAGCTCCTACGAG. It yields the protein CASSIGPGSSYE. The whole CDR3 is CASSIGPGSSYEAFF.

This clone was seen at least ten times. The read stops 3 residues short of the end of the CDR3; the missing end is completed from the germline J gene. The chain employs TRBV29-1 and TRBJ1-2, with 9 bases matching TRBD1. Per the germline V gene, CDR1 is SQVTM and CDR2 is ANQGSEA. The CDR3 is 12 amino acids. The CDR3 bases that were read are TGCAGCGTTGTGGACAGGGGAGGCGGC. It encodes CSVVDRGGG. The full CDR3 sequence reads CSVVDRGGGYTF.

This clone showed up many times. The CDR3 end is not reached by the read, which stops 3 residues before it; the germline J gene fills it in. The chain has TRBV29-1 and TRBJ1-1; D is ambiguous. The CDR3 runs 12 residues. Trimming removed 4 bases from V and 1 base from J, with 7 bases in between. Germline values: CDR1 SQVTM, CDR2 ANQGSEA. Incomplete CDR3 DNA: TGCAGCGTTGTTCCCGGGAACACTGAA. It yields the protein CSVVPGNTE. In full, the CDR3 reads CSVVPGNTEAFF.

This clone has at least ten counts. The CDR3 end is not reached by the read, which stops 3 residues before it; the germline J gene fills it in. The J gene is TRBJ1-1, the V gene TRBV5-1, with D maybe TRBD1 (6 bases). The CDR3 is made up of 15 amino acids. Trimming removed 3 bases from V and 3 bases from J, with 15 bases in between. Germline CDR1 is SGHRS and CDR2 is YFSETQ. Here the CDR3 reads CASSWGPREDTEAFF. The CDR3 bases that were read are TGCGCCAGCAGCTGGGGGCCTCGGGAGGACACTGAA.